The present TCR beta chain was sequenced within a study of T cells in Graves' hyperthyroidism and ophthalmopathy. This CDR3 has 14 amino acids. CDR1 is DFQATT and CDR2 is SNEGSKA in the germline V gene (reference sequence). Trimming cost V 3 bases and J 3 bases, with 15 bases left between them. Hyperthyroidism patients were newly diagnosed, had disease duration under 2 months, and were aged 18 to 65 years. Patients were excluded because of uncontrolled infection, other autoimmune disease, pregnancy or lactation. The TCR beta CDR3 regions underwent amplification using RNA transcripts as the source. Primed by the HTBI set, a first-round RT-PCR was run on the TCR CDR3. TCRdb reprocessed the multiplex PCR reads via MiXCR and lists one record per CDR3 protein. Here the sample spans 25,000 to 30,000 distinct CDR3 sequences, around 40% being singletons. The sample holds many counts of this clonotype.

This chain links TRBV20-1 with TRBJ2-7; D remains unclear. The clonotype comes from a woman in her 30s with Graves' hyperthyroidism. Specimen: blood. CDR3 protein: CSARAYNRNYEQYF. DNA of the CDR3: TGCAGTGCTAGGGCTTATAATCGGAACTACGAGCAGTACTTC.